Detailed here is one T cell receptor (beta chain). Germline lookup yields CDR1 SEHNR and CDR2 FQNEAQ (reference sequence). This CDR3 contains 13 residues. Trimming cost V 3 bases and J 5 bases; bases outside gene matches: 4. This sample was taken from a study of cytomegalovirus exposure and HLA in healthy donors. Amplification used 60 Vbeta primers and 13 Jbeta primers. The assay was immunoSEQ multiplex PCR, and TCRdb's table has in-frame clones only and misses some. The data contain about 130,000 clones, over 70% of them singletons. Sequenced input: PBMCs. J is TRBJ2-7 and V is TRBV7-9, with 7 bases matching TRBD2. This clonotype was obtained from a woman between 50 and 59 years old in good health and CMV-seronegative. The CDR3, as DNA: TGTGCCAGCAGCTTCGGCGGGAGCCACGAGCAGTACTTC. Protein sequence: CASSFGGSHEQYF.